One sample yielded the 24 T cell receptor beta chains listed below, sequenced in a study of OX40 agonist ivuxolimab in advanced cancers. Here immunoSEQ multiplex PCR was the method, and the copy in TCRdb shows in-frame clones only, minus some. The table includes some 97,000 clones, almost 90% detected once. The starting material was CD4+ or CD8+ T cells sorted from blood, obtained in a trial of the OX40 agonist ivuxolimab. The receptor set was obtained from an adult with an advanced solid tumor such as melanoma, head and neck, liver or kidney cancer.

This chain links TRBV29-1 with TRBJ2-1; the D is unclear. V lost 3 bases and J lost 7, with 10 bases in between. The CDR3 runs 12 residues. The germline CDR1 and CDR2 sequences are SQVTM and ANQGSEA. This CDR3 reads CSVEQGSNEQFF. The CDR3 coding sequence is TGCAGCGTTGAGCAAGGGTCAAATGAGCAGTTCTTC.

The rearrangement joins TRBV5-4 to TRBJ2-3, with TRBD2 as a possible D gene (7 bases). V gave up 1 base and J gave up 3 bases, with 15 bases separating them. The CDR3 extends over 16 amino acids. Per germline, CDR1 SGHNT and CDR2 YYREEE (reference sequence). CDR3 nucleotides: TGTGCCAGCAGCTTGAGTTGGGGGGGCGCAACAGATACGCAGTATTTT. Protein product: CASSLSWGGATDTQYF.

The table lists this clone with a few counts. The DNA of the CDR3 is TGTGCCATCAGTGAGTCGGGACAGGGGGTCGGTCAGCCCCAGCATTTT. Protein: CAISESGQGVGQPQHF. The J gene is TRBJ1-5, the V gene TRBV10-3; 11 nucleotides agree with TRBD1. The CDR3 runs 16 residues. Germline CDR1 ENHRY, CDR2 SYGVKD. Trimming removed 0 bases from V and 6 bases from J; junction bases left unmatched: 4.

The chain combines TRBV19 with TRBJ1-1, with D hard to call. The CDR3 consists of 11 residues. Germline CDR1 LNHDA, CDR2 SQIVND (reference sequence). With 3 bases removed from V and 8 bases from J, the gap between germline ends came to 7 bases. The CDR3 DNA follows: TGTGCCAGTAGTATTCTGGGGGAAGCTTTCTTT. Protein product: CASSILGEAFF. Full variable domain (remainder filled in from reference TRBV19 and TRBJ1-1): DGGITQSPKYLFRKEGQNVTLSCEQNLNHDAMYWYRQDPGQGLRLIYYSQIVNDFQKGDIAEGYSVSREKKESFPLTVTSAQKNPTAFYLCASSILGEAFFGQGTRLTVV.

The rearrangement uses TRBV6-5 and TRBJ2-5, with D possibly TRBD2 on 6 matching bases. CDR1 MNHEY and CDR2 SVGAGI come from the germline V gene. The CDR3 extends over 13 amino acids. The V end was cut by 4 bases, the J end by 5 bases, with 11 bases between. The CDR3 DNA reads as TGTGCCAGCAGTTGGGCCGGAGGGGAGACCCAGTACTTC. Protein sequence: CASSWAGGETQYF.

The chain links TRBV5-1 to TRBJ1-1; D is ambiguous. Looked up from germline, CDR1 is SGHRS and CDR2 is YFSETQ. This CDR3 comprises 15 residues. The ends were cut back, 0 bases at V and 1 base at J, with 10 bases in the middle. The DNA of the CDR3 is TGCGCCAGCAGCTTGGAGGTGGTACCGAACACTGAAGCTTTCTTT. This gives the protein CASSLEVVPNTEAFF.

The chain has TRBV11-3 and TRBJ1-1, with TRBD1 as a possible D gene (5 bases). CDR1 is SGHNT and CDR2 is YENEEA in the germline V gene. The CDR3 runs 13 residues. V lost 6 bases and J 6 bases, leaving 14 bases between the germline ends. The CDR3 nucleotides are TGTGCCAGCAGTTCCAGGGTATTTGCTGAAGCTTTCTTT. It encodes CASSSRVFAEAFF.

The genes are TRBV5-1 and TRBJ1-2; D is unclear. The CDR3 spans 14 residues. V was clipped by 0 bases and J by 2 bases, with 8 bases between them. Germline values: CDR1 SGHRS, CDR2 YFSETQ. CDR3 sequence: CASSLAPGNYGYTF. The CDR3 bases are TGCGCCAGCAGCTTGGCCCCGGGCAACTATGGCTACACCTTC.

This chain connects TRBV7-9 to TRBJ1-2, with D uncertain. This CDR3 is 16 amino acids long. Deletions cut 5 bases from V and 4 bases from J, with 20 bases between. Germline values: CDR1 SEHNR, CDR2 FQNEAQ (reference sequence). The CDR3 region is CASSITNHGKTYGYTF. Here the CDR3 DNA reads TGTGCCAGCAGCATAACAAACCATGGAAAGACCTATGGCTACACCTTC. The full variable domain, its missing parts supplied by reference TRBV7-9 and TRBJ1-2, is DTGVSQNPRHKITKRGQNVTFRCDPISEHNRLYWYRQTLGQGPEFLTYFQNEAQLEKSRLLSDRFSAERPKGSFSTLEIQRTEQGDSAMYLCASSITNHGKTYGYTFGSGTRLTVV.

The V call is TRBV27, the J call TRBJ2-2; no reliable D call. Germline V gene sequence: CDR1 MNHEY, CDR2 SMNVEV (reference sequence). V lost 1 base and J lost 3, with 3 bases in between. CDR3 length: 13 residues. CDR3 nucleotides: TGTGCCAGCAGTTTATGGGACACCGGGGAGCTGTTTTTT. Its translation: CASSLWDTGELFF.

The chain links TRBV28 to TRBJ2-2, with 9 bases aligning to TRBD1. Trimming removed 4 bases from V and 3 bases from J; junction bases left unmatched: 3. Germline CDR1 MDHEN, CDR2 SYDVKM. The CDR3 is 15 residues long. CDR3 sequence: CASSWDRVYTGELFF. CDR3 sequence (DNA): TGTGCCAGCAGTTGGGACAGGGTGTACACCGGGGAGCTGTTTTTT.

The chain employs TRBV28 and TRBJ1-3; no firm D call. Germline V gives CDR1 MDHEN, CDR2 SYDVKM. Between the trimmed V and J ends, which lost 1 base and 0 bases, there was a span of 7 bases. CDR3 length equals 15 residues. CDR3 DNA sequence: TGTGCCAGCAGTTTATCTCCCCTCTCTGGAAACACCATATATTTT. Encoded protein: CASSLSPLSGNTIYF.

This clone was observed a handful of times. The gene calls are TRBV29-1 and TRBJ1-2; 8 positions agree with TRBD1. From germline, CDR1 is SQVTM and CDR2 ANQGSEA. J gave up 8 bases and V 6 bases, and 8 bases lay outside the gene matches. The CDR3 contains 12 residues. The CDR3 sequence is CSVGQGEGGYTF. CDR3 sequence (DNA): TGCAGCGTCGGACAGGGAGAGGGAGGCTACACCTTC. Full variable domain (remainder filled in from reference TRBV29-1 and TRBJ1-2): SAVISQKPSRDICQRGTSLTIQCQVDSQVTMMFWYRQQPGQSLTLIATANQGSEATYESGFVIDKFPISRPNLTFSTLTVSNMSPEDSSIYLCSVGQGEGGYTFGSGTRLTVV.

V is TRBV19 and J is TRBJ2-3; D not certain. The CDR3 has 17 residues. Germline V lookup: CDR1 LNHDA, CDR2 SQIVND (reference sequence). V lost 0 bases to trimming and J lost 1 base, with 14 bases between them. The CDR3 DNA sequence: TGTGCCAGTAGTATAGATCTGGGCCAGAGAGGCACAGATACGCAGTATTTT. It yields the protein CASSIDLGQRGTDTQYF.

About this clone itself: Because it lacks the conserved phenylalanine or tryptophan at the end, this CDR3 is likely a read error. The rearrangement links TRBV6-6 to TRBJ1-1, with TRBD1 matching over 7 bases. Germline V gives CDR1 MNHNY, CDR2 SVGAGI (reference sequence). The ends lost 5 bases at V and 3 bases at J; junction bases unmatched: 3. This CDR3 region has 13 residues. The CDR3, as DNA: TGTGCCAGCAGTATCAGGGGGGACACTGAAGCTTTCCTT. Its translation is CASSIRGDTEAFL.

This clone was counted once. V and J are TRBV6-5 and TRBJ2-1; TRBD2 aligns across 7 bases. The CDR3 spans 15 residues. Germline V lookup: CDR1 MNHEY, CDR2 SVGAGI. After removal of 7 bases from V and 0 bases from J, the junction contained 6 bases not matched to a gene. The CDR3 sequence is CASTPSGNSYNEQFF. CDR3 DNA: TGTGCCAGCACCCCAAGCGGGAACTCCTACAATGAGCAGTTCTTC.

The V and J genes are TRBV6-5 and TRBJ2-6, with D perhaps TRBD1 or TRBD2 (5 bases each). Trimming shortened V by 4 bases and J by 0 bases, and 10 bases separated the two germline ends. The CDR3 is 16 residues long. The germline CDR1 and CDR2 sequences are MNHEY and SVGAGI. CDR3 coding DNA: TGTGCCAGCAGTTCCTACGGGGCCTCTGGGGCCAACGTCCTGACTTTC. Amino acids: CASSSYGASGANVLTF.

CDR3 sequence reads: CASIRDRLNTGELFF. The DNA of the CDR3 is TGTGCCAGCATTCGGGACAGGCTGAACACCGGGGAGCTGTTTTTT. This chain connects TRBV6-1 to TRBJ2-2; 8 nucleotides match TRBD1. Germline assignment: CDR1 MNHNS and CDR2 SASEGT. Unmatched junction bases numbered 5, after V lost 7 bases and J lost 1 base. The CDR3 is 15 amino acids.

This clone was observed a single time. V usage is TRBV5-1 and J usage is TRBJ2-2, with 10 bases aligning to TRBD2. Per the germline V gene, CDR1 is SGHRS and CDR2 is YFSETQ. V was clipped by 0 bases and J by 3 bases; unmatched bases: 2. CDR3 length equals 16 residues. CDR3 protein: CASSLGLAGYTGELFF. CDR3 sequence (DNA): TGCGCCAGCAGCTTGGGACTAGCGGGTTACACCGGGGAGCTGTTTTTT.

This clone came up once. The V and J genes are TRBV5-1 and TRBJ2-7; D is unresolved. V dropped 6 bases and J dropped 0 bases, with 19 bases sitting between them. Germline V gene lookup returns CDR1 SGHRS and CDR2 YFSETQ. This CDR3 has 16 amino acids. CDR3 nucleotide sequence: TGCGCCAGCACCCCCGACGGGCACATGAGCTCCTACGAGCAGTACTTC. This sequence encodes CASTPDGHMSSYEQYF.

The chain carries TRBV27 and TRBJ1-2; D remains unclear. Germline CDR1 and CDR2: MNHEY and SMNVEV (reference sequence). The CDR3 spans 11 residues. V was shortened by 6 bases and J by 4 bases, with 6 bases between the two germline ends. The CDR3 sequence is CASRDFYGYTF. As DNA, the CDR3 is TGTGCCAGCAGAGACTTCTATGGCTACACCTTC.

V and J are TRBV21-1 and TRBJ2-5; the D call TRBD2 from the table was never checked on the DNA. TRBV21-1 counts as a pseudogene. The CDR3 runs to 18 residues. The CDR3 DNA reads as TGTGCCAGCAACACGATGCCCGGAGGAGGGAACGAGCAAGAGACCCAGTACTTC. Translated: CASNTMPGGGNEQETQYF.

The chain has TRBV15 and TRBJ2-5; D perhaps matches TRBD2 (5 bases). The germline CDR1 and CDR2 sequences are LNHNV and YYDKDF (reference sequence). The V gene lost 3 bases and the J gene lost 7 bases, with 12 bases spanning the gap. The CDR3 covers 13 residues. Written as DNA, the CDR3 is TGTGCCACCAGCAGGGGTCCAGAGGGGACCCAGTACTTC. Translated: CATSRGPEGTQYF.

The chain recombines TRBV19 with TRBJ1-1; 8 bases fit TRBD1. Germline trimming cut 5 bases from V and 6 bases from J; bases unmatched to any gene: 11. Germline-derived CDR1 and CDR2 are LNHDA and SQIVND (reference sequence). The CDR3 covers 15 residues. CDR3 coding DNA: TGTGCCAGTAGTCGCCTCCCGGACAGGGCAGCTGAAGCTTTCTTT. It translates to CASSRLPDRAAEAFF.